These 5 T cell receptor beta chains were sequenced from one sample in a study of shared clonotypes between healthy human individuals. CD45RO-negative CD8 cells positively selected for CCR7 made up the naive population, which excluded terminally differentiated effector memory CD45RA+ cells. Method: immunoSEQ multiplex PCR; TCRdb's copy keeps in-frame clones and lacks some. The data hold around 2,000,000 clones, with 85% to 95% observed a single time. Sequencing was done on a sample of naive CD8+ T cells sorted from blood. The receptors shown here come from a man between 18 and 35 years old in good health.

The chain joins TRBV10-3 to TRBJ1-1; D possibly corresponds to TRBD1 (6 bases). Germline loops: CDR1 ENHRY, CDR2 SYGVKD. Trimming shortened V by 5 bases and J by 7 bases, and 17 bases separated the two germline ends. This CDR3 spans 14 amino acids. CDR3 protein: CAISQDSPGDEAFF. In DNA form, the CDR3 reads TGTGCCATCAGTCAGGACAGCCCCGGGGATGAAGCTTTCTTT.

This chain connects TRBV27 to TRBJ1-2; D gene uncertain. This CDR3 region has 12 residues. V was trimmed by 3 bases and J by 6 bases, leaving 8 bases between them. Germline-derived CDR1 and CDR2 are MNHEY and SMNVEV (reference sequence). CDR3 DNA sequence: TGTGCCAGCAGTTTTGAAGGGCATGGCTACACCTTC. Translated: CASSFEGHGYTF.

This chain links TRBV6-5 with TRBJ2-2, with D perhaps TRBD2 (7 bases). Germline lookup yields CDR1 MNHEY and CDR2 SVGAGI. The CDR3 has 15 residues. V shed 1 base and J shed 6 bases, with 12 bases lying between them. The CDR3 is CASSYLGGLPGELFF. The DNA for the CDR3 is TGTGCCAGCAGTTACTTGGGGGGGCTGCCCGGGGAGCTGTTTTTT.

The chain joins TRBV11-3 to TRBJ2-7; tentatively, D is TRBD1 or TRBD2 (5 bases each). Germline CDR1 reads SGHNT; CDR2 reads YENEEA. This CDR3 comprises 18 residues. The V end lost 2 bases, the J end lost 0 bases, and 20 bases lay between the germline ends. The CDR3 DNA is TGTGCCAGCAGCTTACCGCAAACTCCCGATGGGGGCTCCTACGAGCAGTACTTC. Amino acids: CASSLPQTPDGGSYEQYF.

The rearrangement links TRBV2 to TRBJ2-1; D is unresolved. Germline CDR1 SNHLY, CDR2 FYNNEI. This CDR3 has 15 amino acids. Trimming cost V 1 base and J 0 bases, with 7 bases left between them. This CDR3 reads CASSEGPDSYNEQFF. DNA for the CDR3: TGTGCCAGCAGTGAAGGGCCAGACTCCTACAATGAGCAGTTCTTC.